This TCR beta chain originates from a study of blood T cell repertoires in COVID-19. About the research overall: Samples representing acute and convalescent COVID-19 were sourced from the United States, Italy and Spain. T cells, B-cell-depleted T cells, or PBMCs supplied cDNA or gDNA.

As processed by the authors: Amplification with reference gene primers provided the estimates of nucleated cell counts. This table comes from immunoSEQ multiplex PCR, and its TCRdb copy is limited to in-frame clones, with some not included. The V and J calls and clone size come from that table; D and trimming were worked out from the DNA. The table lists 100,000 to 150,000 clones, about 79% of them singletons. Germline-derived CDR1 and CDR2 are SGHTA and FQGNSA. The CDR3 has 12 residues. Trimming cost V 5 bases and J 14 bases; bases outside gene matches: 6. This clone was counted a few times. The chain recombines TRBV7-2 with TRBJ2-1; TRBD1 agrees at 10 bases. The sample taken for sequencing was peripheral blood. The sequence was obtained from a man in his 70s with acute or convalescent COVID-19. The CDR3 region has the DNA TGTGCCAGCAGCCCCAGACAGGGGGCTAAGTTCTTC. This encodes CASSPRQGAKFF. The full variable domain, with the rest looked up from reference TRBV7-2 and TRBJ2-1, is GAGVSQSPSNKVTEKGKDVELRCDPISGHTALYWYRQSLGQGLEFLIYFQGNSAPDKSGLPSDRFSAERTGGSVSTLTIQRTQQEDSAVYLCASSPRQGAKFFGPGTRLTVL.